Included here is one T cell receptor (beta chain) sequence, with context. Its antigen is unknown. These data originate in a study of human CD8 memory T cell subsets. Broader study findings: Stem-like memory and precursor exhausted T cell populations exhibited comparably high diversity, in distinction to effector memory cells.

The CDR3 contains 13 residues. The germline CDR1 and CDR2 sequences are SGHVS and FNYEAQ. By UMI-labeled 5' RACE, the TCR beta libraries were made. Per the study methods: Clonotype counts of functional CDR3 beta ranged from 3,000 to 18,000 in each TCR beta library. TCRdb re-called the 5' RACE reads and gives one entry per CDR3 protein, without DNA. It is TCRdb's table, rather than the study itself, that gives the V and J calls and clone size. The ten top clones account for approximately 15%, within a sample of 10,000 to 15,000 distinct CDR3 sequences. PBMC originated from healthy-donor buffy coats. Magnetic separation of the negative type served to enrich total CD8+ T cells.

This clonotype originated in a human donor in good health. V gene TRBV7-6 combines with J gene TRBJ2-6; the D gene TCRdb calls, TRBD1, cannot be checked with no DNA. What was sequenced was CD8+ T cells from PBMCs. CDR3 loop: CASSSAGTFILTF.